This entry lists 10 T cell receptor beta chains sequenced from one sample in a study of blood T cell repertoires in COVID-19. TCRdb's table, derived via immunoSEQ multiplex PCR, lists solely in-frame clones and lacks some. The sample lists fewer than 300,000 clones, around 82% occurring once. The specimen was peripheral blood. All receptors come from a human donor with COVID-19, enrolled during active disease. The donor label of this sample is uncertain.

This chain links TRBV9 with TRBJ1-1; D unclear. Trimming removed 0 bases from V and 1 base from J, with 7 bases in between. The germline CDR1 and CDR2 sequences are SGDLS and YYNGEE. The CDR3 runs to 14 residues. The CDR3, as DNA: TGTGCCAGCAGCGTAGGGTCCAGGAACACTGAAGCTTTCTTT. Residues: CASSVGSRNTEAFF.

V is TRBV7-6 and J is TRBJ2-7, with 8 bases fitting TRBD2. Losses at the gene ends were 3 bases for V and 3 bases for J; bases not matched to a gene: 7. This CDR3 has 15 amino acids. Germline V gene data show CDR1 as SGHVS and CDR2 as FNYEAQ. The CDR3 reads CASSFTSGSNYEQYF. In nucleotides, the CDR3 is TGTGCCAGCAGCTTTACTAGCGGTTCCAACTACGAGCAGTACTTC.

CDR3 protein: CASSLTGFQQYF. The CDR3 coding sequence is TGTGCCAGCAGTTTGACCGGGTTCCAGCAGTACTTC. The rearrangement uses TRBV12-3 or TRBV12-4 and TRBJ2-7, with no clear D. The CDR3 spans 12 residues. Deletions cut 3 bases from V and 8 bases from J, with 11 bases between.

This chain joins TRBV6-5 and TRBJ2-5; weak D call: TRBD1 (6 bases). CDR1 is MNHEY and CDR2 is SVGAGI in the germline V gene. The CDR3 is made up of 13 amino acids. Trimming left V 5 bases short and J 4 bases short, with 11 bases between. CDR3 in amino acids: CASSQGRAETQYF. The CDR3 nucleotides are TGTGCCAGCAGTCAGGGGCGCGCAGAGACCCAGTACTTC.

The chain combines TRBV5-1 with TRBJ2-7; 8 positions agree with TRBD1. The CDR3 length is 14 residues. V gave up 8 bases and J gave up 6 bases; unmatched junction bases: 13. Germline-derived CDR1 and CDR2 are SGHRS and YFSETQ. CDR3 loop: CASRGQAPTSEQYF. The CDR3 DNA reads TGCGCCAGTCGGGGACAGGCCCCGACGAGCGAGCAGTACTTC.

The gene calls are TRBV11-3 and TRBJ1-6, with no clear D. Trimming cost V 5 bases and J 7 bases, with 9 bases left between them. Per germline, CDR1 SGHNT and CDR2 YENEEA. There are 13 residues in the CDR3. The CDR3 spells CASSRRANSPLHF. The CDR3, as DNA: TGTGCCAGCAGCCGTCGAGCCAATTCACCCCTCCACTTT.

The chain couples TRBV9 to TRBJ1-3; the D is unclear. The CDR3 has 14 residues. Germline V lookup: CDR1 SGDLS, CDR2 YYNGEE. V was pared by 0 bases and J by 4 bases, with 8 bases between. Written as DNA, the CDR3 is TGTGCCAGCAGCGTAGGAGGAACCGGAAACACCATATATTTT. Translating gives CASSVGGTGNTIYF.

About this clone itself: Different DNA sequences within this sample yield the same CDR3. The chain joins TRBV5-6 to TRBJ2-7; D is possibly TRBD2 (6 bases). Germline V lookup: CDR1 SGHDT, CDR2 YYEEEE. The V gene lost 7 bases and the J gene lost 4 bases, with 12 bases spanning the gap. CDR3 length: 12 residues. CDR3: CASSLGRYEQYF. In DNA, the CDR3 is TGTGCCAGCTCCCTGGGGAGGTACGAGCAGTACTTC.

A few counts support this clone. The V call is TRBV19, the J call TRBJ1-6; D perhaps matches TRBD1 (5 bases). In germline, CDR1 is LNHDA, CDR2 SQIVND (reference sequence). Trimming removed 9 bases at V and 7 bases at J, with 13 bases between. The CDR3 covers 13 residues. As DNA, the CDR3 is TGTGCCAGCACCCTCCGGGGGAATTCACCCCTCCACTTT. It is translated as CASTLRGNSPLHF.

J is TRBJ2-5 and V is TRBV6-5; the match to TRBD1 covers 8 bases. Germline V gene lookup returns CDR1 MNHEY and CDR2 SVGAGI. J gave up 4 bases and V 6 bases, and 4 bases lay outside the gene matches. The CDR3 is 13 residues long. The CDR3 loop reads CASRTTGAETQYF. The DNA for the CDR3 is TGTGCCAGCAGGACGACAGGGGCAGAGACCCAGTACTTC.